A selection of T cell receptor beta chains follows, all from one sample in a study of T cells after yellow fever vaccination. TCRdb re-called the 5' RACE reads through MiXCR, storing one row per CDR3 protein. The sample records hundreds of thousands of distinct CDR3 sequences, roughly an eighth being singletons. This specimen consisted of PBMCs, obtained on the day of the yellow fever booster vaccination. All receptors come from a man aged 30 to 39 who received the YFV17D yellow fever vaccine. The CDR3 runs from the conserved cysteine through the conserved F or W. Each record gives: D gene, V gene, clone size, J gene, CDR3 protein, CDR3 DNA. A D gene is named only where the DNA matches it firmly. The listing skips clone size in some rows; elsewhere it reads once, few, many or a size class.

TRBD2	TRBV6-1	few	TRBJ2-1	CASSEREGNEQFF	TGTGCCAGCAGTGAAAGGGAGGGGAATGAGCAGTTCTTC
TRBD1	TRBV4-3	once	TRBJ2-7	CASSQDRDRGYEQYF	TGCGCCAGCAGCCAAGACCGCGACAGGGGATACGAGCAGTACTTC
-	TRBV5-1	many	TRBJ2-1	CASSSYIGTDGQFF	TGCGCCAGCAGCTCGTATATAGGGACCGACGGGCAGTTCTTC
-	TRBV15	few	TRBJ1-4	CATSTLLAGKNEKLFF	TGTGCCACCAGCACCCTCCTGGCAGGGAAAAATGAAAAACTGTTTTTT
-	TRBV7-2	-	TRBJ2-6	CASTLQTGANVLTF	TGTGCCAGCACCCTCCAGACCGGGGCCAACGTCCTGACTTTC
-	TRBV5-1	-	TRBJ2-1	CASSLGTVEGHNEQFF	TGCGCCAGCAGCTTGGGTACGGTTGAGGGCCACAATGAGCAGTTCTTC
TRBD2	TRBV10-3	few	TRBJ2-1	CAISEVASGSYDNEQFF	TGTGCCATCAGTGAGGTGGCTAGCGGGAGTTACGATAATGAGCAGTTCTTC
-	TRBV5-1	-	TRBJ1-5	CASSLQGTGDQPQHF	TGCGCCAGCAGCTTGCAAGGGACGGGGGATCAGCCCCAGCATTTT
-	TRBV20-1	few	TRBJ2-3	CSIYPVDTQYF	TGCAGTATTTACCCGGTGGATACGCAGTATTTT
-	TRBV7-2	-	TRBJ2-3	CASSLGPVGTDTQYF	TGTGCCAGCAGCTTAGGCCCCGTCGGTACAGATACGCAGTATTTT
TRBD2	TRBV7-9	-	TRBJ2-2	CASSLEAGLNTGELFF	TGTGCCAGCAGCTTAGAAGCGGGGCTGAACACCGGGGAGCTGTTTTTT
-	TRBV20-1	few	TRBJ1-1	CSARDGRTAAAFF	TGCAGTGCTAGGGACGGACGCACTGCTGCAGCTTTCTTT
-	TRBV6-5	-	TRBJ1-1	CASRATGAEAFF	TGTGCCAGCAGGGCGACAGGTGCGGAAGCTTTCTTT
-	TRBV20-1	few	TRBJ2-4	CSATDRQGDIQYF	TGCAGTGCTACCGACAGGCAAGGAGACATTCAGTACTTC
TRBD2	TRBV19	few	TRBJ2-1	CASSSAGGPNNEQFF	TGTGCCAGTAGTTCGGCGGGAGGGCCCAACAATGAGCAGTTCTTC
-	TRBV20-1	-	TRBJ2-1	CSVSATGHEQFF	TGCAGTGTTAGCGCTACAGGACATGAGCAGTTCTTC
TRBD1	TRBV5-4	-	TRBJ1-3	CASSDRDRGFKNTIYF	TGTGCCAGCAGCGACCGGGACAGGGGTTTCAAAAACACCATATATTTT
-	TRBV12-3/TRBV12-4	-	TRBJ1-2	CASREMDYGYTF	TGTGCCAGCAGGGAGATGGACTATGGCTACACCTTC
-	TRBV20-1	-	TRBJ1-1	CSARGWSTEAFF	TGCAGTGCTAGGGGATGGTCGACTGAAGCTTTCTTT
-	TRBV6-5	few	TRBJ2-3	CASSYRSGGGDTQYF	TGTGCCAGCAGTTATAGGTCCGGGGGCGGCGATACGCAGTATTTT
TRBD2	TRBV5-6	-	TRBJ2-7	CASTRPGLAGYEQYF	TGTGCCAGCACAAGACCGGGACTAGCGGGCTACGAGCAGTACTTC
TRBD1	TRBV5-1	-	TRBJ2-6	CASSLTDRAGANVLTF	TGCGCCAGCAGCTTGACCGACAGGGCTGGGGCCAACGTCCTGACTTTC
-	TRBV19	-	TRBJ1-1	CASSIGKGAEAFF	TGTGCCAGTAGTATTGGGAAAGGGGCTGAAGCTTTCTTT
TRBD2	TRBV12-3/TRBV12-4	-	TRBJ2-5	CASSRGLAGVFGETQYF	TGTGCCAGCAGTAGAGGACTAGCGGGAGTTTTCGGAGAGACCCAGTACTTC
-	TRBV27	few	TRBJ1-1	CASSSGVTVNTEAFF	TGTGCCAGCTCATCTGGGGTGACAGTGAACACTGAAGCTTTCTTT
TRBD1	TRBV20-1	few	TRBJ1-6	CSAHGTGGSSPLHF	TGCAGTGCCCACGGGACAGGGGGTTCTTCACCCCTCCACTTT
TRBD1	TRBV7-2	-	TRBJ1-5	CASSFRQGQPQHF	TGTGCCAGCAGCTTTCGACAGGGCCAGCCCCAGCATTTT
-	TRBV12-3/TRBV12-4	few	TRBJ2-7	CASNYGGYEQYF	TGTGCCAGCAATTACGGAGGCTACGAGCAGTACTTC
-	TRBV3-1	-	TRBJ2-1	CASSNQVGPNEQFF	TGTGCCAGCAGCAACCAGGTGGGCCCGAATGAGCAGTTCTTC
-	TRBV12-3/TRBV12-4	-	TRBJ2-1	CASSTSYSEQFF	TGTGCCAGCTCTACTAGCTACAGTGAGCAGTTCTTC
-	TRBV30	few	TRBJ1-3	CAWNPTGLGNTIYF	TGTGCCTGGAATCCTACAGGGCTAGGAAACACCATATATTTT
-	TRBV20-1	few	TRBJ2-1	CSAITGASYNEQFF	TGCAGTGCTATCACGGGAGCCTCCTACAATGAGCAGTTCTTC
-	TRBV3-1	few	TRBJ1-5	CASSQDSVFWSQPQHF	TGTGCCAGCAGCCAAGATTCCGTTTTTTGGAGTCAGCCCCAGCATTTT
-	TRBV3-1	few	TRBJ2-7	CASSQRGRAIPEQYF	TGTGCCAGCAGCCAAAGGGGACGAGCGATCCCCGAGCAGTACTTC
TRBD2	TRBV2	few	TRBJ2-7	CAISFTPPATSGAYEQYF	TGTGCCATCAGTTTTACCCCTCCCGCGACTAGCGGGGCCTACGAGCAGTACTTC
-	TRBV6-2/TRBV6-3	few	TRBJ2-5	CASSYSSRGIETQYF	TGTGCCAGCAGTTACTCGAGTAGGGGAATCGAGACCCAGTACTTC
TRBD1	TRBV9	few	TRBJ2-7	CASSVEDRVGEQYF	TGTGCCAGCAGCGTAGAAGACAGGGTCGGCGAGCAGTACTTC
-	TRBV28	-	TRBJ1-4	CASSSQGMWDEKLFF	TGTGCCAGCAGTTCGCAGGGAATGTGGGACGAAAAACTGTTTTTT
TRBD1	TRBV14	-	TRBJ1-4	CASSQTGGTNEKLFF	TGTGCCAGCAGCCAAACAGGGGGCACTAATGAAAAACTGTTTTTT
-	TRBV7-9	many	TRBJ2-3	CATPENEADTQYF	TGTGCCACCCCGGAGAACGAGGCAGATACGCAGTATTTT
-	TRBV19	-	TRBJ1-5	CASSQIKVQPQHF	TGTGCCAGTAGCCAGATTAAGGTTCAGCCCCAGCATTTT
TRBD1	TRBV28	-	TRBJ1-4	CASLRDRGGGEKLFF	TGTGCCAGCCTCCGGGACAGGGGCGGAGGTGAAAAACTGTTTTTT
-	TRBV9	-	TRBJ2-3	CASSGGVSARTDTQYF	TGTGCCAGCAGTGGTGGGGTAAGCGCCCGCACAGATACGCAGTATTTT
TRBD1	TRBV5-1	few	TRBJ2-3	CASSSPGTGDTQYF	TGCGCCAGCAGCTCCCCGGGGACAGGAGATACGCAGTATTTT
-	TRBV20-1	few	TRBJ2-1	CSARDRWSSYNEQFF	TGCAGTGCTAGAGATCGGTGGAGCTCCTACAATGAGCAGTTCTTC
-	TRBV11-2	-	TRBJ2-3	CASSFTWIVPDTQYF	TGTGCCAGCAGCTTCACCTGGATAGTGCCAGATACGCAGTATTTT
-	TRBV6-5	-	TRBJ2-2	CASSYGFARDPGELFF	TGTGCCAGCAGTTACGGATTCGCGCGGGATCCCGGGGAGCTGTTTTTT
-	TRBV20-1	few	TRBJ2-7	CSASGGSRRSPYEQYF	TGCAGTGCTAGTGGTGGGTCGAGACGTTCCCCCTACGAGCAGTACTTC
TRBD2	TRBV7-2	few	TRBJ2-1	CASSYQGLAGNEQFF	TGTGCCAGCAGCTACCAGGGACTAGCGGGGAATGAGCAGTTCTTC
TRBD2	TRBV7-2	few	TRBJ2-2	CASSLVLAGGSGELFF	TGTGCCAGCAGCTTAGTGTTAGCGGGAGGTTCCGGGGAGCTGTTTTTT
TRBD1	TRBV12-3/TRBV12-4	few	TRBJ1-6	CASRRDSYNSPLHF	TGTGCCAGCAGGCGGGACAGCTATAATTCACCCCTCCACTTT
-	TRBV7-9	-	TRBJ1-5	CASSLSNSQGQPQHF	TGTGCCAGCAGCTTATCGAACAGTCAAGGCCAGCCCCAGCATTTT
-	TRBV4-2	-	TRBJ2-7	CASSRQGRDLPHEQYF	TGTGCCAGCAGCCGCCAAGGCCGGGACCTTCCCCACGAGCAGTACTTC
-	TRBV5-1	few	TRBJ1-2	CASSLEGGRYTF	TGCGCCAGCAGCTTGGAAGGGGGGCGCTACACCTTC